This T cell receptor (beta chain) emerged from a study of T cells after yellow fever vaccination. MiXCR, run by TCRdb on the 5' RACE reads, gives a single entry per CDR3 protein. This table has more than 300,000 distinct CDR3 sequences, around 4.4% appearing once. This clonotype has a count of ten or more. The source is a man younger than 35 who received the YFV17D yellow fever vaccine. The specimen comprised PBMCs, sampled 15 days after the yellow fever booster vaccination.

CDR3 sequence: CASSFKESANIQYF. The CDR3 DNA reads as TGTGCCAGCAGTTTTAAGGAATCGGCAAACATTCAGTACTTC. The rearrangement links TRBV12-3 or TRBV12-4 to TRBJ2-4; D remains unclear. This CDR3 region has 14 residues. Trimming removed 3 bases at V and 6 bases at J, with 12 bases between.